The 23 T cell receptor beta chains in this list originate from one sample, sequenced in a study of T cell repertoires in cytomegalovirus infection. TCRdb redid the calling of the reads with MiXCR, one entry per CDR3 protein. The sample contains about 600,000 distinct CDR3 sequences, about 24% of which appear only once. Sequenced: CD8+ T cells from PBMCs. Every receptor here comes from a human donor in good health (CMV status not recorded). Some clones in this sample may be carry-over from other donors' samples.

This clonotype showed up many times. The DNA of the CDR3 is TGTGCCAGCAGGCTTTACCGCAGGGGATCCACAGATACGCAGTATTTT. Encoded protein: CASRLYRRGSTDTQYF. This chain connects TRBV6-5 to TRBJ2-3; perhaps TRBD1 as D (6 bases). V was clipped by 6 bases and J by 2 bases, with 18 bases between them. The germline V gene encodes CDR1 MNHEY and CDR2 SVGAGI. The CDR3 contains 16 residues.

V usage is TRBV6-5 and J usage is TRBJ1-4; D not resolved. Germline V gene data show CDR1 as MNHEY and CDR2 as SVGAGI. Trimming removed 5 bases from V and 1 base from J, with 20 bases in between. The CDR3 has 18 amino acids. CDR3 DNA sequence: TGTGCCAGCAGTCTTCAGGCGAGTCAAAGGGAAACTAATGAAAAACTGTTTTTT. Protein sequence: CASSLQASQRETNEKLFF.

This clonotype was picked up many times. The chain has TRBV7-2 and TRBJ1-4; 8 bases agree with TRBD1. The V segment lost 1 base and the J segment 7 bases; nucleotides outside the gene matches: 5. This CDR3 comprises 15 residues. Germline V lookup: CDR1 SGHTA, CDR2 FQGNSA. CDR3 loop: CASSLGQGRPEKLFF. As DNA, the CDR3 is TGTGCCAGCAGCTTAGGACAGGGGAGGCCTGAAAAACTGTTTTTT.

This clonotype was observed a handful of times. The J gene is TRBJ2-1, the V gene TRBV20-1, with D possibly matching TRBD1 (6 bases). The V and J ends lost 0 bases and 4 bases respectively, with 19 bases between them. Germline CDR1 reads DFQATT; CDR2 reads SNEGSKA (reference sequence). The CDR3 is made up of 17 amino acids. The CDR3 here is CSARDHRDPVAYNEQFF. The CDR3 coding sequence is TGCAGTGCTAGAGATCACAGGGACCCAGTAGCTTACAATGAGCAGTTCTTC.

This clonotype was counted between two and nine times. V is TRBV6-5 and J is TRBJ2-2, with no clear D. V lost 1 base, J lost 4 bases, and 10 bases lay in between. CDR1 and CDR2 from the germline V gene are MNHEY and SVGAGI. The CDR3 extends over 15 amino acids. CDR3 sequence: CASSYLGVGTGELFF. CDR3 DNA: TGTGCCAGCAGTTACTTGGGTGTGGGCACCGGGGAGCTGTTTTTT.

This clonotype was detected ten times or more. The genes are TRBV6-5 and TRBJ1-1; no clear D. The CDR3 contains 13 residues. The V end lost 2 bases, the J end lost 2 bases, and 6 bases lay between the germline ends. Germline assignment: CDR1 MNHEY and CDR2 SVGAGI. CDR3 nucleotides: TGTGCCAGCAGTTACAGCAGCAACACTGAAGCTTTCTTT. Its translation: CASSYSSNTEAFF.

This chain uses TRBV4-3 with TRBJ2-1; D gene ambiguous. There are 13 residues in the CDR3. V was cut by 5 bases and J by 6 bases, with 11 bases left in between. Per the germline V gene, CDR1 is LGHNA and CDR2 is YSLEER. The CDR3 loop is CASSAAPGNEQFF. In DNA, the CDR3 is TGCGCCAGCAGCGCAGCACCAGGCAATGAGCAGTTCTTC.

The genes are TRBV19 and TRBJ2-1; 7 positions match TRBD1. Trimming at V came to 5 bases and at J to 8 bases, leaving 3 bases not matched to a gene. The germline gives CDR1 LNHDA, CDR2 SQIVND (reference sequence). This CDR3 comprises 12 residues. The CDR3 sequence is CASSDRDDEQFF. The CDR3 DNA reads TGTGCCAGTAGTGACAGGGACGATGAGCAGTTCTTC.

This clonotype was counted a few times. The chain employs TRBV6-6 and TRBJ2-7, with D unresolved. Germline V gives CDR1 MNHNY, CDR2 SVGAGI (reference sequence). V dropped 0 bases and J dropped 6 bases, with 9 bases sitting between them. CDR3 length equals 13 residues. CDR3 residues: CASSYSKLAEQYF. The CDR3 DNA reads as TGTGCCAGCAGTTACTCGAAATTAGCCGAGCAGTACTTC.

This clonotype has at least ten counts. V and J are TRBV28 and TRBJ2-3, with D perhaps matching TRBD2 (5 bases). The CDR3 is 15 residues long. Trimming stripped 3 bases from V and 4 bases from J, with 14 bases between. Germline-derived CDR1 and CDR2 are MDHEN and SYDVKM. The CDR3 region has the DNA TGTGCCAGCAGTTTCGTCATGTGGGGAGCAGATACGCAGTATTTT. This gives the protein CASSFVMWGADTQYF.

This clonotype has only a few counts. The V gene is TRBV4-1, the J gene TRBJ1-2, with D tentatively TRBD1 (6 bases). V was shortened by 3 bases and J by 4 bases, with 18 bases between the two germline ends. The germline gives CDR1 MGHRA, CDR2 YSYEKL. This CDR3 spans 16 amino acids. CDR3 residues: CASSHPPEGQPYGYTF. CDR3 bases: TGCGCCAGCAGCCATCCCCCTGAAGGACAGCCCTATGGCTACACCTTC.

The chain uses TRBV7-6 and TRBJ2-1; D unclear. The V end lost 2 bases, the J end lost 6 bases, and 17 bases lay between the germline ends. Per the germline V gene, CDR1 is SGHVS and CDR2 is FNYEAQ. CDR3 length: 16 residues. CDR3 region: CASSLNSLGSSNEQFF. As DNA, the CDR3 is TGTGCCAGCAGCTTAAATTCGCTGGGAAGCAGCAATGAGCAGTTCTTC.

This clonotype was observed a few times. This chain connects TRBV5-6 to TRBJ2-5; TRBD1 might be the D (6 bases). V lost 0 bases and J 9 bases, leaving 12 bases between the germline ends. Germline CDR1 SGHDT, CDR2 YYEEEE. CDR3 size: 13 residues. CDR3 DNA: TGTGCCAGCAGCTTGGGGACAGCTTCGGCCCAGTACTTC. Translated: CASSLGTASAQYF.

At least ten counts were recorded for this clonotype. The chain joins TRBV7-2 to TRBJ2-7, with a possible D match to TRBD1 (6 bases). The germline V gene encodes CDR1 SGHTA and CDR2 FQGNSA. V was pared by 5 bases and J by 6 bases, with 17 bases between. This CDR3 is built from 14 residues. The CDR3 nucleotides are TGTGCCAGCAGCCCGAGGGGGATCGGGACCGAGCAGTACGTC. Its translation is CASSPRGIGTEQYV.

The rearrangement links TRBV15 to TRBJ1-3; a weak D match, TRBD1 (5 bases). V was pared by 3 bases and J by 0 bases, with 18 bases between. The germline gives CDR1 LNHNV, CDR2 YYDKDF (reference sequence). This CDR3 region has 18 residues. Here the CDR3 DNA reads TGTGCCACCAGCAGTACGTCCCATGGCGACAGCTCTGGAAACACCATATATTTT. Translated: CATSSTSHGDSSGNTIYF.

On this clonotype: With a much larger clone just one base away, this may be a read error. The CDR3 region has the DNA TGTGCCAGCAGTTCAGCGAGTCAGGGCCCCGAGCAGTACTTC. Protein sequence: CASSSASQGPEQYF. The chain uses TRBV7-6 and TRBJ2-7, with a tentative D call TRBD1 (5 bases). The CDR3 runs 14 residues. Trimming removed 6 bases at V and 6 bases at J, with 18 bases between. CDR1 SGHVS and CDR2 FNYEAQ come from the germline V gene.

The table lists this clonotype with many counts. The chain uses TRBV7-8 and TRBJ2-5, with D unresolved. Germline V CDR1 and CDR2: SGHVS, FQNEAQ. This CDR3 spans 12 amino acids. V lost 5 bases and J lost 3, with 7 bases in between. The CDR3 DNA sequence: TGTGCCAGCAGCCGTGGGGAAGAGACCCAGTACTTC. This sequence encodes CASSRGEETQYF.

This clonotype occurred a few times. This chain connects TRBV29-1 to TRBJ2-1; D is possibly TRBD1 or TRBD2 (5 bases each). The CDR3 contains 14 residues. Trimming cost V 3 bases and J 5 bases, with 14 bases left between them. The germline CDR1 and CDR2 sequences are SQVTM and ANQGSEA. The CDR3 DNA sequence: TGCAGCGTTGAGGGGGTAGCGACTAACAATGAGCAGTTCTTC. Amino acid sequence: CSVEGVATNNEQFF.

V gene TRBV14 combines with J gene TRBJ2-7, with D tentatively TRBD1 or TRBD2 (5 bases each). CDR1 and CDR2 from the germline V gene are SGHDN and FVKESK. The CDR3 covers 16 residues. CDR3 bases: TGTGTCAGCAGCCCCGCGGACACGGCTTGGGGGTACGAGCAGTACGTC. Amino acids: CVSSPADTAWGYEQYV.

This clonotype occurred a few times. This rearrangement joins TRBV7-6 to TRBJ1-1; possible D gene TRBD1, 6 bases. The CDR3 spans 16 residues. Trimming shortened V by 4 bases and J by 8 bases, and 23 bases separated the two germline ends. The germline V gene encodes CDR1 SGHVS and CDR2 FNYEAQ. CDR3 loop: CASSSTYDAGTREAFF. The CDR3 DNA follows: TGTGCCAGCAGCTCGACTTACGATGCAGGGACACGGGAAGCTTTCTTT. The full variable domain, in which reference TRBV7-6 and TRBJ1-1 provide the parts outside the CDR3, is GAGVSQSPRYKVTKRGQDVALRCDPISGHVSLYWYRQALGQGPEFLTYFNYEAQQDKSGLPNDRFSAERPEGSISTLTIQRTEQRDSAMYRCASSSTYDAGTREAFFGQGTRLTVV.

The chain is built from TRBV10-3 and TRBJ1-4, with D unclear. The germline V gene has CDR1 ENHRY and CDR2 SYGVKD. The length of the CDR3 is 14 residues. Between the trimmed V and J ends, which lost 2 bases and 4 bases, there was a span of 8 bases. CDR3 region: CAISEAGSNEKLFF. CDR3 in DNA: TGTGCCATCAGTGAGGCCGGGAGTAATGAAAAACTGTTTTTT.

This clonotype has only one observation. One end of the junction does not line up with germline, which may come from a read error. The V and J genes are TRBV7-6 and TRBJ2-7, with D uncertain. The CDR3 has 15 residues. Germline-derived CDR1 and CDR2 are SGHVS and FNYEAQ. For the CDR3, the DNA is TGTGCCGGCAGCTCCAGTCGATCAGGAGTCTACGAGCAGTACTTC. Translation: CAGSSSRSGVYEQYF.

V is TRBV20-1 and J is TRBJ1-2; 7 bases line up with TRBD1. Germline V gene data show CDR1 as DFQATT and CDR2 as SNEGSKA (reference sequence). The CDR3 contains 13 residues. The V segment lost 5 bases and the J segment 8 bases; nucleotides outside the gene matches: 11. The CDR3 is CSAFHRGGQGYTF. For the CDR3, the DNA is TGCAGTGCTTTCCACAGGGGAGGGCAAGGCTACACCTTC.